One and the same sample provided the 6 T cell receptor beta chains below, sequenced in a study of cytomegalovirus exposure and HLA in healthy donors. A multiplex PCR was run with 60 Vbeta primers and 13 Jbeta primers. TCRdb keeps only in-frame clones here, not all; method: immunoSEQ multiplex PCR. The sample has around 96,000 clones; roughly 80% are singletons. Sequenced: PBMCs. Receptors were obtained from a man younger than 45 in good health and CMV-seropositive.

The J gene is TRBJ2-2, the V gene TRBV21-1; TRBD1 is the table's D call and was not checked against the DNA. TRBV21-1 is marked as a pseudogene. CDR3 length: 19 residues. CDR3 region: CASSKASRDRGMDTGELFF. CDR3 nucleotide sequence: TGTGCCAGCAGCAAAGCGTCCCGGGACAGGGGGATGGACACCGGGGAGCTGTTTTTT.

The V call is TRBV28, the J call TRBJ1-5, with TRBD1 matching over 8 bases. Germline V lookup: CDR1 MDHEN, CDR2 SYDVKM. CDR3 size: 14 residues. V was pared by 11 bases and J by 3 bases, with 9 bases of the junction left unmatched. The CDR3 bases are TGTGCCGCATTAACAGGGGGTTCCAATCAGCCCCAGCATTTT. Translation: CAALTGGSNQPQHF.

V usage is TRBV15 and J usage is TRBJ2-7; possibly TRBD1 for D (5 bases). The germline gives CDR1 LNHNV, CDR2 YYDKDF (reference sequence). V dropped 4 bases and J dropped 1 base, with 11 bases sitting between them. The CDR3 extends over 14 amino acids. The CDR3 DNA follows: TGTGCCACCAGCACCGGACACGGATCCTACGAGCAGTACTTC. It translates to CATSTGHGSYEQYF.

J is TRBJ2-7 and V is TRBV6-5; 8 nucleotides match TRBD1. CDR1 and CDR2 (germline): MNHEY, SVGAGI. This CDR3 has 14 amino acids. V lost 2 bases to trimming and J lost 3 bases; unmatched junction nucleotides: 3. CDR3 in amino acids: CASSYGDRNYEQYF. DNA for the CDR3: TGTGCCAGCAGTTACGGGGACAGGAACTACGAGCAGTACTTC.

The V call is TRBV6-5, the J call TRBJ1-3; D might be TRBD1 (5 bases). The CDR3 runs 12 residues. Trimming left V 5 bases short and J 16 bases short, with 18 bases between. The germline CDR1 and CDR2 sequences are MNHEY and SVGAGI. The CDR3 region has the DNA TGTGCCAGCAGTCTACCCCCCGGACAACTGTATTTT. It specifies CASSLPPGQLYF.

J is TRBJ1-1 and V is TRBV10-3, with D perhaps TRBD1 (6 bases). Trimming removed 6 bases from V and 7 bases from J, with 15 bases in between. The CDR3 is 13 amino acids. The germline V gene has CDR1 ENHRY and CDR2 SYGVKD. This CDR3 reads CAIRPGQNLEAFF. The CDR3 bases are TGTGCCATCAGGCCTGGACAGAACCTTGAAGCTTTCTTT.